Here is one TCR beta chain with its context. Its binding antigen is unknown. The record has no base qualities; no much larger clone is one base away. These data belong to a study of cytomegalovirus exposure and HLA in healthy donors (TCRdb year 2017). For the wider study: According to an earlier analysis of 550 to 700 of the donors, 150 million to 200 million T cells yielded some 110 million unique TCR beta sequences and 276 Gb of sequence data. In addition to the first cohort of roughly 670 subjects, a separate validation cohort of approximately 120 different subjects was used. Donor age, sex, ethnicity and CMV serostatus were compiled alongside the repertoire data. In an earlier analysis of around 540 of the donors, high-throughput TCR beta sequencing was used to judge whether each TCR beta V gene segment behaved as functional or pseudogenic. High-throughput TCR immunosequencing, statistical association of individual TCRs with disease status, and machine learning were combined to predict cytomegalovirus infection status. HLA typing included class I and class II loci at four-digit resolution. In the later analysis, no new phenotypic data were used to find candidate immune exposures; instead, reliance was placed on TCR beta sequences and their occurrence across donors. Across approximately 400 genotyped donors of the cohort, an average of roughly 250,000 unique TCR beta nucleotide sequences per donor were sequenced, and approximately 19% of those sequences were non-productive. About 310 gigabases of sequencing data and 70 million to 85 million unique TCR sequences were included in an early release covering under 650 HLA-typed donors. The study aimed to test whether cataloging public T cell receptors could reveal signatures of past pathogen exposure. Every discovery cohort repertoire had been produced on one sequencing platform. Five DR-DQ haplotypes were handled as single units for association and clustering because linkage in the cohort was strong. The study used immunosequencing to profile the T cell repertoires of 670 or so subjects and linked those repertoires to cytomegalovirus serostatus. A later genetic analysis used genome-wide SNP genotypes for about 55% of the 666 donors, treating that subset as a discovery cohort. A later analysis re-analyzed previously published TCR beta repertoires from hundreds of donors and added high-resolution HLA genotyping to study TCR occurrence patterns. Of the approximately 400 genotyped donors, over 70% fell in the genetic ancestry cluster associated with self-reported Caucasian donors. The number of donors typed differed by locus, with 629-630 for A, B, C, DRB1 and DQB1, roughly 550 for DQA1, 606 for DPA1, and some 440 for DPB1. What the study reported, not specific to this receptor: At a false discovery rate of 0.05, a later analysis linked under 20,000 TCR beta sequences to specific HLA alleles. It was suggested by the authors that the approach could potentially be generalized to other disease states and immunological phenotypes. V-gene and J-gene trimming of TCR beta chains was associated with a missense DCLRE1C variant in a later genetic analysis, and the association was replicated in an independent cohort. Most TCR sequences were seen in very few donors, while some public TCRs were found in many individuals. This cohort had only TCR beta chains sequenced, and the lack of alpha or paired-chain data limited which features could be detected. For the cohort, immune exposure information was limited to CMV serostatus. The study gave a list of 150 to 200 TCR beta chains associated with cytomegalovirus. Compared with the approximately 700-donor mean, donors in an Asian-associated ancestry cluster had fewer N-insertions in productive TCRs, according to a later genetic analysis. Most CMV-associated TCR beta chains appeared to be HLA-restricted in a later analysis, and the HLA associations seemed to be driven largely by CMV exposure. Assigning TCR associations to individual alleles was difficult when HLA alleles, especially DR and DQ, strongly co-occurred. Because HLA typing was missing for some donors at each locus, association tests included only the typed subset. In both the original and validation cohorts, the classifier was reported to diagnose cytomegalovirus status with high specificity and sensitivity. Correlated functional status among segregating V segments might reflect linkage disequilibrium, but an unknown experimental factor could not be ruled out. In a later analysis, HLA-associated TCR beta chains showed more clonal expansion and lower generation probabilities than non-associated chains that were equally common. A further reported finding was that TCR beta sequences accurately predicted the HLA-A and HLA-B alleles for most subjects in the first cohort. In vitro tests confirmed that a few of the cytomegalovirus-associated TCR beta chains recognize cytomegalovirus antigens. Because counts were too low, around 18 rarely observed V segments, including chromosome 9 orphons, were left out of the earlier analysis of approximately 500 of the donors. Broadly in line with IMGT annotations, most TCR beta V segments showed up in productive rearrangements about 87% or about 30% of the time in an earlier analysis of approximately 600 of the donors. The presence/absence analyses assumed that sequencing depth was roughly uniform across donors, and that assumption may not be true. A later analysis found that TCR association rates varied across HLA loci, with DRB1 alleles showing the most associated TCRs and HLA-C alleles the fewest. Several of the top co-occurrence clusters appeared to be linked to parvovirus B19, influenza, CMV and Epstein-Barr virus, according to a later analysis. The sequencing pipeline was judged likely to have produced a cluster of highly shared sequence variants as a technical artifact. Some IMGT-functional V segments, including TRBV6-2 and TRBV6-3, could not be distinguished by the 87-base-pair reads and were therefore excluded.

Library prep was done by the immunoSEQ multiplex PCR assay. For the multiplex PCR, a mixture combining 60 forward primers for TCR Vbeta segments and 13 reverse primers for TCR Jbeta segments was used. A multiplex PCR assay on genomic DNA amplified the CDR3 region of rearranged TCR beta genes. On the Illumina HiSeq System, the amplified TCR beta libraries were sequenced as 87-base-pair reads. Per the source publication's procedure: A later analysis counted 65 million to 90 million unique TCR beta chains across the approximately 700 repertoires, and approximately 11 million of these chains were shared by at least two donors. Raw reads were error-corrected and collapsed into unique sequences by a nearest-neighbor algorithm in which closely related sequences were merged to remove PCR and sequencing errors. CDR3 sequences were aligned to IMGT reference sequences to assign V, D and J gene segments. Each retained sequence needed at least a six-nucleotide match to both a V gene segment and a J gene segment. Rearrangements were called productive when the CDR3 lacked stop codons and stayed in frame with V and J; all others were non-productive. Following IMGT convention, CDR3 was defined as the stretch from the second conserved V-encoded cysteine to the conserved J-encoded phenylalanine. The earlier analysis of about 590 of the donors excluded sequences that lacked an unambiguous match to a single V gene segment. In an earlier analysis of approximately 590 of the donors, V segments were called functional above 56.7% productive rearrangements and were called segregating when the between-donor standard deviation exceeded 5%. To diagnose cytomegalovirus status from the catalog of TCR beta chain sequences, a statistical classification framework was built. V and J gene assignment, in a later analysis, came from comparing TCR nucleotide sequences with IMGT/GENE-DB human TR gene sequences. Using the TCRdist pipeline, a later analysis assigned CDR3 sequences along with most-parsimonious VDJ recombination scenarios. In a later analysis, every TCR beta chain was defined by the combination of its CDR3 amino acid sequence and its V-gene family, and reads without a unique V-gene family were dropped. A later analysis removed nearly 600 highly shared, low-generation-probability nucleotide sequences to deal with suspected cross-contamination and a sequencing artifact. In a later analysis, a clonal expansion index was calculated for each public chain from normalized within-repertoire ranks of inferred template counts. Generation probabilities in a later analysis came from a VDJ recombination model fitted to out-of-frame rearrangements, and those results were checked against IGoR. In a later analysis, hypergeometric tests were used to score TCR-TCR, TCR-HLA and TCR-CMV co-occurrence, with a repertoire-size bias correction applied to TCR pairs. False discovery rates were estimated in a later analysis by permuting HLA or CMV assignments 20 times. In a later analysis, co-occurring TCRs were grouped with DBSCAN, and TCRdist sequence similarity was added when clustering was performed within HLA-allele-positive subsets. Repertoires with fewer than 30,000 or more than 120,000 public chains were left out of co-occurrence clustering, as were a handful of repertoires with anomalous nucleotide sharing. TCRdb took this table from immuneACCESS and kept in-frame rearrangements with V and J called. Such tables lack part of the clones; where checked against another copy, unresolved V genes explain under half of the gap, and the rest is unexplained. V and J calls and clone size come straight from that table; D and trimming were deduced from the DNA. The sample includes 120,000 or so clones, with approximately 80% observed a single time. The leading ten clones occupy more than 1.5% of the sample.

The cohort comprised more than 550 healthy bone marrow donors. Cohort members were all nominally healthy when sampled, although unrecorded immune exposures were likely present. The donor tested CMV seronegative, placing the donor among the roughly 340 seronegative members of the cohort. A peripheral blood sample was provided by each donor, and peripheral blood mononuclear cells were used for TCR beta sequencing. The Qiagen DNeasy Blood Extraction Kit was used to extract genomic DNA from the blood cell samples. From its cysteine to its phenylalanine, the CDR3 spans 13 amino acids. The kept DNA is CDR3 alone, 39 bases in frame from the first base. V is clipped by 1 base and J by 8 bases, and the sequence between their germline boundaries is 8 bases long. Per the germline V gene, MNHNS is the CDR1 and SASEGT is the CDR2.

The sequenced material came from PBMCs. The source of this sequence is a man younger than 30 in good health and CMV-seronegative. The V and J segments used are TRBV6-1 and TRBJ1-4, with the D gene call left open. For the CDR3, the sequence is CASSEVGREKLFF. The nucleotide sequence reads as follows: TGTGCCAGCAGTGAAGTTGGGCGCGAAAAACTGTTTTTT.